This T cell receptor (beta chain) was documented in a study of cytomegalovirus exposure and HLA in healthy donors. Profiled with immunoSEQ multiplex PCR; TCRdb holds only in-frame clones, not every one. The table has hundreds of thousands of clones, around nine tenths seen once. V lost 4 bases to trimming and J lost 4 bases, with 7 bases between them. The CDR3 covers 13 residues. CDR1 is LNHDA and CDR2 is SQIVND in the germline V gene (reference sequence). The sequence derives from a woman between 18 and 29 years old in good health and CMV-seronegative. The chain joins TRBV19 to TRBJ2-2; D is ambiguous. The specimen sequenced was PBMCs. The CDR3 protein is CASSTQITGELFF. CDR3 nucleotide sequence: TGTGCCAGTAGTACACAGATCACCGGGGAGCTGTTTTTT. The full variable domain, rest sourced from reference TRBV19 and TRBJ2-2, is DGGITQSPKYLFRKEGQNVTLSCEQNLNHDAMYWYRQDPGQGLRLIYYSQIVNDFQKGDIAEGYSVSREKKESFPLTVTSAQKNPTAFYLCASSTQITGELFFGEGSRLTVL.